This T cell receptor beta chain was sequenced during a study of blood T cells in healthy people across ages. Isolation of PBMCs gave at least 7 million cells per sample. Trimming shortened V by 5 bases and J by 2 bases, and 8 bases separated the two germline ends. CDR1 is MDHEN, CDR2 SYDVKM, per germline. CDR3 length: 13 residues. Primers used in a second PCR of roughly 6 to 11 cycles were a sample-barcoded 5' primer and a J-beta primer mix. Per-sample output comprised a minimum of 2.5 million paired-end reads containing CDR3. TCRdb itself ran the 5' RACE reads through MiXCR, one entry per CDR3 protein. Here the sample spans hundreds of thousands of distinct CDR3 sequences, 24% being singletons. This clonotype was seen more than once but under ten times. These data are also associated with another study on T cells of mothers and their children. From that study: Sample barcodes and 2-4 random nucleotides came from the second PCR's M1S primer.

Sequenced material: blood. V gene TRBV28 combines with J gene TRBJ2-3; D is undetermined. This sequence originates from a boy younger than 18 in good health. CDR3 in amino acids: CASSRGDTDTQYF. The CDR3 region has the DNA TGTGCCAGCAGTCGCGGAGACACAGATACGCAGTATTTT. The full variable domain, completed using reference TRBV28 and TRBJ2-3, is DVKVTQSSRYLVKRTGEKVFLECVQDMDHENMFWYRQDPGLGLRLIYFSYDVKMKEKGDIPEGYSVSREKKERFSLILESASTNQTSMYLCASSRGDTDTQYFGPGTRLTVL.